This T cell receptor (beta chain) emerged from a study of beta chain features in type 1 diabetes. Broader study findings: The study found that naive, central memory and Treg TCRB repertoires appeared more similar in patients than in healthy donors.

The sequenced template was cDNA made from the entire isolated RNA. Several million reads were obtained on average from naive, central memory and regulatory T cell samples. Clones were read by immunoSEQ multiplex PCR, and TCRdb kept only the in-frame ones, dropping some. Here the sample spans 450,000 or so clones, 10% to 12% being singletons. Each sorted fraction was over 95% pure. In regard to this clone: Its antigen is as yet unknown.

The source is a woman between 18 and 30 years old in good health. Sample: naive CD4+ T cells from blood.

The CDR3 reads CSDRVQANYGYTF. The CDR3 nucleotides are TGCAGCGACCGGGTCCAGGCTAACTATGGCTACACCTTC. The chain carries TRBV29-1 and TRBJ1-2, with D uncertain. CDR3 length equals 13 residues. V was cut by 7 bases and J by 0 bases, with 12 bases left in between. Germline CDR1 SQVTM, CDR2 ANQGSEA.